The 2 T cell receptor beta chains listed next were all sequenced from one sample in a study of blood T cell repertoires in COVID-19. The method was immunoSEQ multiplex PCR; TCRdb's version includes in-frame clones alone and lacks a portion of them. The sample lists some 190,000 clones; roughly 89% were seen once. The sample was PBMCs or T cells enriched from blood (not recorded which). The source is a woman in her thirties or forties with acute COVID-19.

The V gene is TRBV6-5, the J gene TRBJ2-2; no reliable D call. The CDR3 is 12 amino acids. Trimming stripped 7 bases from V and 1 base from J, with 4 bases between. Germline V gene data show CDR1 as MNHEY and CDR2 as SVGAGI. The CDR3 DNA sequence: TGTGCCAGCAACTGGAACACCGGGGAGCTGTTTTTT. It is translated as CASNWNTGELFF.

The V gene is TRBV3-1 (or the pseudogene TRBV3-2), the J gene TRBJ2-1, with 11 bases lining up with TRBD2. Looked up from germline, CDR1 is LGHDT and CDR2 is YNNKEL (reference sequence). CDR3 length equals 15 residues. Germline trimming cut 6 bases from V and 1 base from J; bases unmatched to any gene: 2. The CDR3 loop is CASRTSGESYNEQFF. The DNA for the CDR3 is TGTGCCAGCAGGACTAGCGGGGAATCCTACAATGAGCAGTTCTTC.